The rows below give T cell receptor beta chains drawn from one sample of a study of metastatic and nonmetastatic thyroid tumors. With MiXCR, TCRdb called clones anew from the PCR reads. The table shows tens of thousands of clones, with approximately 24% occurring only once. The sequencing sample was made of blood. The receptors stem from a male donor with papillary thyroid cancer or a benign thyroid nodule (not recorded which). Some clones in this sample may be carry-over from other donors' samples. Each CDR3 is given with its conserved first and last residue. D genes are given only for firm matches. Rows give clone size only sometimes, using once, few, many, or a class for an expanded clone.

J: TRBJ2-5; size: .; V: TRBV12-3/TRBV12-4; D: .; CDR3: CASSPGTLKTQYF; DNA: TGTGCCAGCAGCCCAGGGACTTTGAAGACCCAGTACTTC
J: TRBJ2-5; size: many; V: TRBV12-3/TRBV12-4; D: .; CDR3: CASSSLVETQYF; DNA: TGTGCCAGCAGTTCTCTAGTAGAGACCCAGTACTTC
J: TRBJ1-2; size: .; V: TRBV7-9; D: .; CDR3: CASSPMYGYTF; DNA: TGTGCCAGCAGCCCTATGTATGGCTACACCTTC
J: TRBJ2-7; size: medium-sized; V: TRBV4-1; D: .; CDR3: CASSQYLRDYEQYF; DNA: TGCGCCAGCAGCCAATATTTAAGGGACTACGAGCAGTACTTC
J: TRBJ2-7; size: many; V: TRBV5-1; D: TRBD1; CDR3: CASSRKGQGDEQYF; DNA: TGCGCCAGCAGCCGGAAGGGACAGGGTGACGAGCAGTACTTC
J: TRBJ2-3; size: many; V: TRBV7-8; D: .; CDR3: CASSLRLEWREYF; DNA: TGTGCCAGCAGCTTAAGACTTGAGTGGAGGGAGTATTTT
J: TRBJ2-7; size: .; V: TRBV27; D: TRBD2; CDR3: CASSLRARLAGGRYEQYF; DNA: TGTGCCAGCAGCCTCCGAGCCAGACTAGCGGGAGGGCGTTACGAGCAGTACTTC
J: TRBJ1-1; size: .; V: TRBV18; D: .; CDR3: CASSYTPGRKNTEAFF; DNA: TGTGCCAGCTCATACACACCGGGACGGAAGAACACTGAAGCTTTCTTT
J: TRBJ1-1; size: many; V: TRBV5-4; D: .; CDR3: CASSLGHQNTEAFF; DNA: TGTGCCAGCAGCTTGGGACACCAGAACACTGAAGCTTTCTTT
J: TRBJ2-7; size: many; V: TRBV5-1; D: .; CDR3: CASSFPEGGSEQYF; DNA: TGCGCCAGCAGCTTCCCCGAGGGGGGGAGCGAGCAGTACTTC
J: TRBJ2-1; size: many; V: TRBV5-1; D: TRBD2; CDR3: CASSFLASGSYNEQFF; DNA: TGCGCCAGCAGCTTTCTTGCTAGCGGGTCCTACAATGAGCAGTTCTTC
J: TRBJ1-2; size: .; V: TRBV4-2; D: .; CDR3: CASSPGGIGYTF; DNA: TGTGCCAGCTCACCGGGGGGAATCGGCTACACCTTC
J: TRBJ2-1; size: many; V: TRBV24-1; D: TRBD1; CDR3: CATSETTGMNEQFF; DNA: TGTGCCACCAGTGAAACGACAGGGATGAATGAGCAGTTCTTC
J: TRBJ1-2; size: many; V: TRBV18; D: .; CDR3: CASSPDSRANYGYTF; DNA: TGTGCCAGCTCACCGGACAGCCGAGCTAACTATGGCTACACCTTC
J: TRBJ2-3; size: many; V: TRBV20-1; D: TRBD2; CDR3: CSARTPQAGETDTQYF; DNA: TGCAGTGCTAGGACCCCCCAAGCGGGAGAGACAGATACGCAGTATTTT
J: TRBJ2-1; size: many; V: TRBV30; D: .; CDR3: CAWSDRALRSEQFF; DNA: TGTGCCTGGAGCGACCGGGCCCTAAGGAGTGAGCAGTTCTTC
J: TRBJ2-7; size: many; V: TRBV19; D: .; CDR3: CASSIGGEQYF; DNA: TGTGCCAGTAGTATAGGAGGCGAGCAGTACTTC
J: TRBJ1-1; size: many; V: TRBV7-9; D: .; CDR3: CASRAPTGYTEAFF; DNA: TGTGCCAGCAGGGCCCCTACAGGGTACACTGAAGCTTTCTTT
J: TRBJ2-2; size: .; V: TRBV3-1; D: .; CDR3: CASSQGSVTGELFF; DNA: TGTGCCAGCAGCCAGGGTTCGGTCACCGGGGAGCTGTTTTTT
J: TRBJ1-1; size: many; V: TRBV12-3/TRBV12-4; D: .; CDR3: CASSSQGNTEAFF; DNA: TGTGCCAGCAGTTCACAGGGGAACACTGAAGCTTTCTTT
J: TRBJ1-5; size: many; V: TRBV2; D: .; CDR3: CASGDSDSNQPQHF; DNA: TGTGCCAGCGGAGACAGCGATAGCAATCAGCCCCAGCATTTT
J: TRBJ1-2; size: many; V: TRBV30; D: TRBD1; CDR3: CAWSGQGGYTF; DNA: TGTGCCTGGAGTGGACAGGGAGGCTACACCTTC
J: TRBJ1-6; size: few; V: TRBV4-2; D: .; CDR3: CASSQDRTDNSPLHF; DNA: TGTGCCAGCAGCCAAGACCGGACAGATAATTCACCCCTCCACTTT